Presented here are 9 T cell receptor beta chains from one specimen sequenced in a study of blood T cell repertoires in COVID-19. Repertoires were generated with immunoSEQ multiplex PCR, while TCRdb's copy carries only in-frame clones and drops some. The sample holds 150,000 to 200,000 clones; approximately 90% are singletons and the top ten take under 2%. Sequencing input: peripheral blood. The receptors here all came from a man between 18 and 35 years old who had recovered from COVID-19.

The chain employs TRBV19 and TRBJ1-1; 7 positions agree with TRBD1. The J segment lost 7 bases and the V segment lost 6 bases, leaving 8 bases of the junction unmatched. This CDR3 is built from 13 residues. The V gene's germline CDR1 is LNHDA and CDR2 SQIVND (reference sequence). The DNA of the CDR3 is TGTGCCAGTAGCGTGGGCAGGGGGTTTGAAGCTTTCTTT. It encodes CASSVGRGFEAFF.

J is TRBJ1-1 and V is TRBV4-3; D ambiguous. With 0 bases removed from V and 7 bases from J, the gap between germline ends came to 15 bases. Germline lookup yields CDR1 LGHNA and CDR2 YSLEER. CDR3 size: 15 residues. The CDR3: CASSQDTQHGLEAFF. The CDR3 region has the DNA TGCGCCAGCAGCCAAGATACACAGCACGGACTTGAAGCTTTCTTT.

The chain uses TRBV5-3 and TRBJ1-1; TRBD1 matches 9 bases. TRBV5-3 falls under the ORF class, with uncertain function. Trimming at V came to 0 bases and at J to 9 bases, leaving 9 bases not matched to a gene. The CDR3 is 15 residues long. The CDR3 bases are TGTGCCAGAAGCTTGGTCAAGGGACAGGGACCCAAAGCTTTCTTT. This codes for CARSLVKGQGPKAFF.

The CDR3 region is CASSLTRGRVGAFF. The CDR3 nucleotides read TGTGCCAGCAGTCTGACTAGGGGGCGGGTTGGAGCTTTCTTT. The rearrangement uses TRBV27 and TRBJ1-1, with 7 bases fitting TRBD1. J lost 10 bases, V lost 5 bases, and 13 bases had no gene match. The CDR3 contains 14 residues. Germline V gene data show CDR1 as MNHEY and CDR2 as SMNVEV (reference sequence).

The chain couples TRBV6-5 to TRBJ1-1; D gene unclear. This CDR3 is 12 amino acids long. The germline V gene has CDR1 MNHEY and CDR2 SVGAGI. Trimming left V 4 bases short and J 5 bases short, with 8 bases between. The CDR3 here is CASSSGSTEAFF. The CDR3 DNA reads TGTGCCAGCAGTTCCGGTTCGACTGAAGCTTTCTTT.

The V call is TRBV27, the J call TRBJ2-7; D uncertain. Trimming left V 2 bases short and J 5 bases short, with 16 bases between. The germline V gene has CDR1 MNHEY and CDR2 SMNVEV (reference sequence). The CDR3 extends over 15 amino acids. CDR3: CASSLRPSEEHEQYF. CDR3 bases: TGTGCCAGCAGTTTAAGGCCCTCCGAGGAGCACGAGCAGTACTTC.

The chain combines TRBV6-6 with TRBJ1-5; 7 nucleotides agree with TRBD1. CDR3 length equals 15 residues. V was clipped by 7 bases and J by 1 base; unmatched bases: 7. Germline CDR1 is MNHNY and CDR2 is SVGAGI (reference sequence). The chain's CDR3 is CASTPTGLSNQPQHF. The CDR3 region has the DNA TGTGCCAGCACCCCGACAGGGTTGAGCAATCAGCCCCAGCATTTT.

The chain uses TRBV4-3 and TRBJ2-7; D gene uncertain. The CDR3 is 14 residues long. Germline values: CDR1 LGHNA, CDR2 YSLEER. The V end lost 1 base, the J end lost 2 bases, and 9 bases lay between the germline ends. The CDR3 loop reads CASSQANRPYEQYF. The CDR3 bases are TGCGCCAGCAGCCAAGCAAACAGACCCTACGAGCAGTACTTC.

The rearrangement uses TRBV28 and TRBJ2-3, with a possible D match to TRBD1 (6 bases). CDR3 size: 15 residues. Between the trimmed V and J ends, which lost 6 bases and 2 bases, there was a span of 15 bases. CDR1 is MDHEN, CDR2 SYDVKM, per germline. The CDR3 here is CASSLQGLFTDTQYF. DNA of the CDR3: TGTGCCAGCAGCCTACAGGGCCTGTTCACAGATACGCAGTATTTT.